These T cell receptor beta chains were read from a single sample in a study of T cell responses to AZD1222 COVID-19 vaccine. Clones were read by immunoSEQ multiplex PCR, and TCRdb kept only the in-frame ones, dropping some. The data hold 100,000 to 150,000 clones, with about 91% observed a single time. The specimen was peripheral blood, collected on day 0 of AZD1222 vaccination. The source of these receptors is an adult in good health. Each CDR3 is given with its conserved first and last residue. A D gene is named only where the DNA matches it firmly. Clone size is stated in some rows and not others, as once, few, many or a class when expanded.

v_call	clone_size	d_call	j_call	cdr3_nt	cdr3_aa
TRBV24-1	NA	NA	TRBJ2-1	TGTGCCACCAGTGATTTCCCGGGACCCACACGAACTGAGCAGTTCTTC	CATSDFPGPTRTEQFF
TRBV18	NA	NA	TRBJ1-1	TGTGCCAGCTCACTGGCCCAACGGGACGCTGAAGCTTTCTTT	CASSLAQRDAEAFF
TRBV6-5	NA	NA	TRBJ1-2	TGTGCCTCCCGGGACCCGGCTAACTATGGCTACACCTTC	CASRDPANYGYTF
TRBV19	NA	NA	TRBJ2-1	TGTGCCAGTAGTATAGAATCCTCCACGAGCGCGTTCTTC	CASSIESSTSAFF
TRBV27	NA	NA	TRBJ2-7	TGTGCCAGCAGTCCCCATGTGGGAGCCGAGCAGTACTTC	CASSPHVGAEQYF
TRBV5-1	few	NA	TRBJ2-2	TGCGCCAGCAGCAGGACACAAAACACCGGGGAGCTGTTTTTT	CASSRTQNTGELFF
TRBV6-1	NA	NA	TRBJ2-3	TGTGCCAGCAGTGAACAAACTGCACTGCTTGCAGATACGCAGTATTTT	CASSEQTALLADTQYF
TRBV5-6	NA	TRBD1	TRBJ1-4	TGTGCCAGCAGCCCCTGGGCTCAGGGGGCAATTAATGAAAAACTGTTTTTT	CASSPWAQGAINEKLFF
TRBV7-2	NA	TRBD1	TRBJ1-5	TGTGCCAGCAGCCTAGGGGGCTATAGCAATCAGCCCCAGCATTTT	CASSLGGYSNQPQHF
TRBV4-2	NA	TRBD2	TRBJ2-2	TGTGCCAGCAGCCAAGATCTAGCGGGAGGGGCCGGGGAGCTGTTTTTT	CASSQDLAGGAGELFF
TRBV6-5	NA	TRBD2	TRBJ2-1	TGTGCCAGCAGTACCGGACTAGCGGATTACAATGAGCAGTTCTTC	CASSTGLADYNEQFF
TRBV7-2	NA	NA	TRBJ2-3	TGTGCCAGCAGCTTAGCGCCGGTTATACCAGATACGCAGTATTTT	CASSLAPVIPDTQYF
TRBV29-1	NA	NA	TRBJ2-7	TGCAGCGTTACCGGGACACCAAACTACGAGCAGTACTTC	CSVTGTPNYEQYF
TRBV9	NA	NA	TRBJ2-3	TGTGCCAGCAGCGTAGACGCCCGGAGGGGAGCGGGCTACACAGATACGCAGTATTTT	CASSVDARRGAGYTDTQYF
TRBV7-9	NA	NA	TRBJ2-3	TGTGCCAGCAGCCACCCCTCTATAAAAAGCACAGATACGCAGTATTTT	CASSHPSIKSTDTQYF
TRBV5-4	NA	TRBD1	TRBJ1-1	TGTGCCAGCAGCATAGCCGGGACAGCAAACACTGAAGCTTTCTTT	CASSIAGTANTEAFF
TRBV19	NA	TRBD1	TRBJ1-5	TGTGCCAGTAATAACAGGGGAAATCAGCCCCAGCATTTT	CASNNRGNQPQHF
TRBV28	NA	NA	TRBJ1-2	TGTGCCAGCAGACCTCAGACGGCAAGTTATGGCTACACCTTC	CASRPQTASYGYTF
TRBV10-2	NA	NA	TRBJ2-1	TGCGCCAGCAGTGAGAGGCCGTCAAGCTACAATGAGCAGTTCTTC	CASSERPSSYNEQFF
TRBV19	once	NA	TRBJ2-3	TGTGCCAGTAGTATGGCTCTTAGGGGGAACACAGATACGCAGTATTTT	CASSMALRGNTDTQYF
TRBV9	NA	TRBD2	TRBJ2-7	TGTGCCAGCAGCCTCTGGACTAGCGGCCCCCTCTACGAGCAGTACTTC	CASSLWTSGPLYEQYF
TRBV2	NA	NA	TRBJ1-1	TGTGCCAGCAGTGTTCACCAGAACACTGAAGCTTTCTTT	CASSVHQNTEAFF
TRBV3-1/TRBV3-2	NA	TRBD1	TRBJ1-1	TGTGCCAGCAGCCCACGTACAGGGGCTGGCACTGAAGCTTTCTTT	CASSPRTGAGTEAFF
TRBV5-1	once	TRBD1	TRBJ2-7	TGCGCCAGCAGCTCCACCGGGACAGGGACCTACGAGCAGTACTTC	CASSSTGTGTYEQYF
TRBV7-8	few	NA	TRBJ1-2	TGTGCCAGCAGCTTATTTGAAGGGATACGGTACAATGGCTACACCTTC	CASSLFEGIRYNGYTF
TRBV5-8	NA	NA	TRBJ1-2	TGTGCCAGCAGCTTTCGGGCATATGGCTACACCTTC	CASSFRAYGYTF
TRBV5-6	NA	NA	TRBJ1-4	TGTGCCAGCAGCTCCAGAATGGGTGCTAATGAAAAACTGTTTTTT	CASSSRMGANEKLFF
TRBV5-1	NA	TRBD2	TRBJ2-1	TGCGCCAGCAGCCTGGATGGAGTGGGACTAGCGGGAGTTGAGCAGTTCTTC	CASSLDGVGLAGVEQFF
TRBV9	few	TRBD2	TRBJ2-5	TGTGCCAGCAGCCCCGGGACTAGCGGAGTCCAAGTCCTAGAGACCCAGTACTTC	CASSPGTSGVQVLETQYF
TRBV4-1	NA	NA	TRBJ1-1	TGCGCCAGCAGCCAAGACAGGAACACTGAAGCTTTCTTT	CASSQDRNTEAFF
TRBV21-1	NA	NA	TRBJ2-7	TGTGCCCCCTACTTGACTAGCGGGAGGCCCGGCCCCTACGAGCAGTACTTC	CAPYLTSGRPGPYEQYF
TRBV2	NA	NA	TRBJ2-3	TGTGCCAGCAGTGAAGCGCTTGCCAGGGGTTCAGATACGCAGTATTTT	CASSEALARGSDTQYF
TRBV5-4	once	TRBD2	TRBJ2-3	TGTGCCAGCAGCATGTGGCCGGGACTAGCGCTAAGGGGGAGCACAGATACGCAGTATTTT	CASSMWPGLALRGSTDTQYF
TRBV9	NA	NA	TRBJ1-2	TGTGCCAGCAGCGCAGCTGGCTATGGCTACACCTTC	CASSAAGYGYTF
TRBV5-4	NA	TRBD1	TRBJ2-1	TGTGCCAGCAGCTCGAAGACAGGGGACAATGAGCAGTTCTTC	CASSSKTGDNEQFF
TRBV6-1	NA	NA	TRBJ2-5	TGTGCCAGCAGTGAAGCTCATCGGTACCAAGAGACCCAGTACTTC	CASSEAHRYQETQYF
TRBV5-4	NA	TRBD2	TRBJ2-1	TGTGCCAGCAGCTTGGTGTCGGGAGGGCCCAATGAGCAGTTCTTC	CASSLVSGGPNEQFF
TRBV28	NA	NA	TRBJ2-1	TGTGCCAGCAGTTTTTCCGGATACAATGAGCAGTTCTTC	CASSFSGYNEQFF
TRBV7-9	NA	NA	TRBJ2-5	TGTGCCAGCATTGGGGTAACTGAGACCCAGTACTTC	CASIGVTETQYF
TRBV7-3	NA	NA	TRBJ2-5	TGTGCCAGCAGCTTAACTCCAGCCTACCAAGAGACCCAGTACTTC	CASSLTPAYQETQYF
TRBV7-6	NA	NA	TRBJ1-6	TGTGCCAGCAGCCCGACCCGGGGTACGGATACACCCCTCCACTTT	CASSPTRGTDTPLHF
TRBV9	NA	TRBD2	TRBJ2-3	TGTGCCAGCAGCGTAGAATCTGGCGGGAGGGCCGTCCCGCAGTATTTT	CASSVESGGRAVPQYF
TRBV7-3	NA	NA	TRBJ2-1	TGTGCCAGCAGCCCCCAGGGCCCTAACAATGAGCAGTTCTTC	CASSPQGPNNEQFF
TRBV10-3	few	TRBD1	TRBJ2-2	TGTGCCATCAGTGACCCCCGACAGGGTGTCCCCGGGGAGCTGTTTTTT	CAISDPRQGVPGELFF
TRBV4-1	NA	NA	TRBJ1-2	TGCGCCAGCAGCCAAGATCGGCTTAACTATGGCTACACCTTC	CASSQDRLNYGYTF
TRBV14	NA	NA	TRBJ1-6	TGTGCCAGCAGCCAAGATGACTGGGAACTCCACTTT	CASSQDDWELHF
TRBV25-1	NA	TRBD1	TRBJ2-3	TGTGCCAGCAGGGAGCCCAGGGACAGTTGGGGGGATACGCAGTATTTT	CASREPRDSWGDTQYF
TRBV4-1	NA	TRBD1	TRBJ1-5	TGCGCCAGCAGCCAGGGGACAGGGGATCAGCCCCAGCATTTT	CASSQGTGDQPQHF
TRBV3-1/TRBV3-2	NA	NA	TRBJ2-3	TGTGCCAGCAGCCAAGGGACCGGGCTTAGCACAGATACGCAGTATTTT	CASSQGTGLSTDTQYF
TRBV27	NA	NA	TRBJ1-5	TGTGCCAGCAGTAGAGGGGTAAGACAGCCCCAGCATTTT	CASSRGVRQPQHF
TRBV7-2	NA	NA	TRBJ1-3	TGTGCCAGCAGCTCAACTCGGGCCTCTGGAAACACCATATATTTT	CASSSTRASGNTIYF
TRBV9	NA	TRBD2	TRBJ2-1	TGTGCCAGCAGCGGCGTAGCGGGAGGAGCTGAGCAGTTCTTC	CASSGVAGGAEQFF
TRBV30	NA	TRBD1	TRBJ1-2	TGTGCCTGGAGTGTACATGGGACAGGGGACGGCTACACCTTC	CAWSVHGTGDGYTF
TRBV7-9	NA	NA	TRBJ2-7	TGTGCCAGCAGCGAACAGGGTTACGAGCAGTACTTC	CASSEQGYEQYF